This TCR beta chain derives from a study of cytomegalovirus exposure and HLA in healthy donors. V lost 5 bases, J lost 5 bases, and 8 bases stayed unmatched. CDR3 length: 14 amino acids. CDR1 and CDR2 (germline): MNHEY, SMNVEV (reference sequence). 60 Vbeta and 13 Jbeta primers were used in PCR. Sequencing used immunoSEQ multiplex PCR; TCRdb keeps in-frame clones, though not all of them. Of 130,000 to 150,000 clones in the sample, around four fifths were seen once. This clone was found once. Sample: PBMCs. This clonotype was obtained from a woman in her sixties or seventies in good health and CMV-seropositive. The chain combines TRBV27 with TRBJ2-7; 8 bases map to TRBD2. CDR3 residues: CASSREAGGDEQYF. CDR3 nucleotide sequence: TGTGCCAGCAGTCGGGAGGCGGGAGGTGACGAGCAGTACTTC.